The present TCR beta chain was sequenced within a study of blood T cell repertoires in COVID-19. Study at large: COVID-19 samples from acute and convalescent phases originated in the United States, Italy and Spain.

Measured with immunoSEQ multiplex PCR; TCRdb has only the in-frame clones, and not every one. The top ten hold over 3% of the sample, which has over 250,000 clones, about 68% seen once. This CDR3 spans 11 amino acids. V was trimmed by 5 bases and J by 13 bases, leaving 12 bases between them. This sequence originates from a woman of 80 years or more with acute or convalescent COVID-19. The sequenced sample consisted of peripheral blood. The chain joins TRBV12-3 or TRBV12-4 to TRBJ2-1; D is possibly TRBD1 (5 bases). The CDR3 protein is CASSRDSEQFF. The CDR3 DNA reads as TGTGCCAGCAGTAGAGACAGTGAACAGTTCTTC.